This entry lists 10 T cell receptor beta chains sequenced from one sample in a study of cytomegalovirus exposure and HLA in healthy donors. Primers: 60 Vbeta forward and 13 Jbeta reverse. Clones were sequenced by immunoSEQ multiplex PCR, and TCRdb holds only the in-frame ones, with some missing. This table holds about 59,000 clones, about four fifths found once. Sequencing was done on a sample of PBMCs. The receptor source for this set is a woman in her 40s in good health and CMV-seronegative.

The chain joins TRBV7-9 to TRBJ2-7, with 7 bases that match TRBD2. Trimming cost V 2 bases and J 2 bases; bases outside gene matches: 6. The CDR3 length is 15 residues. The V gene's germline CDR1 is SEHNR and CDR2 FQNEAQ (reference sequence). The CDR3: CASSLTSVGTYEQYF. The CDR3 DNA sequence: TGTGCCAGCAGCTTAACTAGCGTGGGCACCTACGAGCAGTACTTC.

The chain joins TRBV18 to TRBJ1-4, with D possibly TRBD1 on 5 matching bases. Trimming removed 5 bases from V and 8 bases from J, with 15 bases in between. The CDR3 is 14 amino acids. The germline V gene has CDR1 KGHSH and CDR2 LQKENI. CDR3 DNA: TGTGCCAGCTCATTCTCCAGGGTCGAGGAAAAACTGTTTTTT. Translated: CASSFSRVEEKLFF.

V and J are TRBV28 and TRBJ2-5, with D unresolved. In germline, CDR1 is MDHEN, CDR2 SYDVKM. V was pared by 3 bases and J by 14 bases, with 10 bases between. The CDR3 spans 10 residues. CDR3 nucleotide sequence: TGTGCCAGCAGTTTCACAGACCTATACTTC. It translates to CASSFTDLYF. The whole variable domain, filled in from reference TRBV28 and TRBJ2-5, reads DVKVTQSSRYLVKRTGEKVFLECVQDMDHENMFWYRQDPGLGLRLIYFSYDVKMKEKGDIPEGYSVSREKKERFSLILESASTNQTSMYLCASSFTDLYFGPGTRLLVL.

The chain couples TRBV2 to TRBJ1-3, with a possible D match to TRBD1 (6 bases). CDR3 length: 14 residues. CDR1 is SNHLY, CDR2 FYNNEI, per germline. The germline V and J ends were trimmed by 5 bases and 2 bases, with 10 bases remaining between them. This CDR3 is CASSKDRTGNTIYF. In DNA form, the CDR3 reads TGTGCCAGCAGTAAGGACAGAACTGGAAACACCATATATTTT.

The chain combines TRBV27 with TRBJ1-5, with D hard to call. The CDR3 has 15 residues. Germline CDR1 MNHEY, CDR2 SMNVEV (reference sequence). Trimming cost V 2 bases and J 6 bases, with 14 bases left between them. The CDR3: CASSLGGSRRQPQHF. The CDR3 nucleotides are TGTGCCAGCAGTTTAGGAGGGAGTAGGCGTCAGCCCCAGCATTTT.

This chain uses TRBV7-8 with TRBJ1-1; 7 positions agree with TRBD1. This CDR3 has 14 amino acids. V shed 2 bases and J 3 bases; nucleotides not matched to a gene: 3. Germline CDR1 reads SGHVS; CDR2 reads FQNEAQ. The CDR3 spells CASSLRQGHTEAFF. The CDR3 DNA follows: TGTGCCAGCAGCTTAAGACAGGGTCACACTGAAGCTTTCTTT.

Here the CDR3 reads CSVEDWLRRDYGYTF. The CDR3 bases are TGCAGCGTTGAAGATTGGCTTCGGAGGGACTATGGCTACACCTTC. The rearrangement links TRBV29-1 to TRBJ1-2; no clear D. Trimming took 0 bases from V and 3 from J, leaving 14 bases between them. Per the germline V gene, CDR1 is SQVTM and CDR2 is ANQGSEA. This CDR3 is 15 amino acids long.

This chain connects TRBV7-3 to TRBJ2-1, with 8 bases identical to TRBD1. This CDR3 has 17 residues. Germline V gene sequence: CDR1 SGHTA, CDR2 FQGTGA. Trimming cost V 5 bases and J 5 bases; bases outside gene matches: 14. The CDR3 loop reads CASSPGTGPFGDNEQFF. The CDR3, as DNA: TGTGCCAGCAGCCCTGGGACAGGCCCCTTTGGAGACAATGAGCAGTTCTTC.

V is TRBV5-1 and J is TRBJ2-2, with D unclear. V was trimmed by 1 base and J by 1 base, leaving 5 bases between them. Germline values: CDR1 SGHRS, CDR2 YFSETQ. The CDR3 extends over 14 amino acids. The CDR3, as DNA: TGCGCCAGCAGCTTGCCAGGGAACACCGGGGAGCTGTTTTTT. This gives the protein CASSLPGNTGELFF.

This chain connects TRBV29-1 to TRBJ2-7; 9 nucleotides agree with TRBD2. V lost 3 bases and J lost 3; bases outside the gene matches: 6. The CDR3 has 14 residues. Germline CDR1 SQVTM, CDR2 ANQGSEA. The CDR3 sequence: CSVEWREGSYEQYF. CDR3 coding DNA: TGCAGCGTTGAGTGGCGGGAGGGGAGCTACGAGCAGTACTTC.